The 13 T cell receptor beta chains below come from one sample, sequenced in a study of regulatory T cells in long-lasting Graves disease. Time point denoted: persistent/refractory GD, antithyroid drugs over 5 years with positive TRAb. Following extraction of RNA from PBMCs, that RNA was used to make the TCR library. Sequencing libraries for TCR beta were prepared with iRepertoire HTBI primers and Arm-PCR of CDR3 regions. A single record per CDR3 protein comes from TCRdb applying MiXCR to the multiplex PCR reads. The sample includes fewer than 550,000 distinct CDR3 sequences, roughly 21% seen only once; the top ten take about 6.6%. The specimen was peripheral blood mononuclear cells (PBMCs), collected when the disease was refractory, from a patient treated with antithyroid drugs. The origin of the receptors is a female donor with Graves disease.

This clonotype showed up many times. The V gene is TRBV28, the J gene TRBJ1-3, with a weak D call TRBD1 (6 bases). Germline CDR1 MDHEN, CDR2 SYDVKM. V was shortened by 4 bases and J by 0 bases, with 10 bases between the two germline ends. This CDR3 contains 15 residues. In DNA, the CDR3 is TGTGCCAGCAGTTATGACAGGCCCTCTGGAAACACCATATATTTT. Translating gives CASSYDRPSGNTIYF.

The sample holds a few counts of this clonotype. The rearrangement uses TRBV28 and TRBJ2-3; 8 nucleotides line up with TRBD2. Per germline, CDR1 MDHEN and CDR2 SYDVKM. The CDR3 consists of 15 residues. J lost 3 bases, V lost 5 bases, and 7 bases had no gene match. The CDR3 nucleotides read TGTGCCAGCAGTCTCCCGGGACTAGTAACAGATACGCAGTATTTT. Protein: CASSLPGLVTDTQYF.

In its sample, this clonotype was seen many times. The CDR3, as DNA: TGCAGCGTTGCCCGACAGGGACAAAACATTCAGTACTTC. As protein: CSVARQGQNIQYF. The V and J genes are TRBV29-1 and TRBJ2-4, with TRBD1 matching 7 bases. With 4 bases clipped from V and 5 bases from J, the junction kept 5 bases outside the gene matches. The germline V gene encodes CDR1 SQVTM and CDR2 ANQGSEA. The CDR3 totals 13 residues.

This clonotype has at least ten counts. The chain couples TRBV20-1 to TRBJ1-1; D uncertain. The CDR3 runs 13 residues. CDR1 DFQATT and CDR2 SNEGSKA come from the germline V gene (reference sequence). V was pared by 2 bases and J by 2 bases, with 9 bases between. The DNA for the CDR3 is TGCAGTGCTAGACCAGCCGGAAACACTGAAGCTTTCTTT. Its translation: CSARPAGNTEAFF.

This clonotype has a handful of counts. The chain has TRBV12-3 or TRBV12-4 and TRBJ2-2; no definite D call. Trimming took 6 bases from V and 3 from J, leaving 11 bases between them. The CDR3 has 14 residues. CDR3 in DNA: TGTGCCAGCAGCCACTCGGCGGACACCGGGGAGCTGTTTTTT. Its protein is CASSHSADTGELFF.

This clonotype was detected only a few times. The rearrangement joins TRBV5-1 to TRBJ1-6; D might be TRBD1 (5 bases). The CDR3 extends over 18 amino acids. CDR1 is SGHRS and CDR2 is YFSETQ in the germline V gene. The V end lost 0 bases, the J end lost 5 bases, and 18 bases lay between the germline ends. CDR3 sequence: CASSLEVGVGGDNSPLHF. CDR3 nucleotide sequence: TGCGCCAGCAGCTTGGAGGTCGGGGTCGGAGGGGATAATTCACCCCTCCACTTT.

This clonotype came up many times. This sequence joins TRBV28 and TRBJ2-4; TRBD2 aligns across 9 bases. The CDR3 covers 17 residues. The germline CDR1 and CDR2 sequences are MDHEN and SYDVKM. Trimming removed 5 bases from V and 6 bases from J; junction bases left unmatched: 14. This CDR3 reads CASSPTHLSGRGNIQYF. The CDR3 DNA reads TGTGCCAGCAGTCCTACCCACCTTAGCGGGAGAGGAAACATTCAGTACTTC.

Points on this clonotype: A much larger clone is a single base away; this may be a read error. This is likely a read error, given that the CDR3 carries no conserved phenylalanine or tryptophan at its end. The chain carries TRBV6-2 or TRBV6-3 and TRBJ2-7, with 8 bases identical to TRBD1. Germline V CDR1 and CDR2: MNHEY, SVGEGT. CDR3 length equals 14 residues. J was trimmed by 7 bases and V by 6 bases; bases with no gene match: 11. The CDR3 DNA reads TGTGCCAGCAGCAACCCTCAGGGGGCTCAAGAGCAGTACTCC. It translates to CASSNPQGAQEQYS.

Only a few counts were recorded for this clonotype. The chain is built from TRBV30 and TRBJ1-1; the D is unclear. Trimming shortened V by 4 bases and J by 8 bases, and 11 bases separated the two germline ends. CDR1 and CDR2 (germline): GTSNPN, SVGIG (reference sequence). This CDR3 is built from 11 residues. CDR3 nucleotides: TGTGCCTGGACCGCAGTCAGGGAAGCTTTCTTT. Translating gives CAWTAVREAFF.

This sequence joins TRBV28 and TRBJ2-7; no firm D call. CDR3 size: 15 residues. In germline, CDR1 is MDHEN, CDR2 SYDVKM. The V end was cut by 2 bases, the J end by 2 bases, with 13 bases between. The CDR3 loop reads CASSLKDVLAYEQYF. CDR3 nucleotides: TGTGCCAGCAGTTTAAAGGATGTCCTGGCCTACGAGCAGTACTTC.

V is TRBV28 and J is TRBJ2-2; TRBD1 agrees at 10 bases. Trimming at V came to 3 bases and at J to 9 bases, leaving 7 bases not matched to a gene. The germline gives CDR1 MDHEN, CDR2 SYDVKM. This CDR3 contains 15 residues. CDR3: CASSFPTGGFWELFF. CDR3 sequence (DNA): TGTGCCAGCAGTTTCCCGACAGGGGGCTTTTGGGAGCTGTTTTTT.

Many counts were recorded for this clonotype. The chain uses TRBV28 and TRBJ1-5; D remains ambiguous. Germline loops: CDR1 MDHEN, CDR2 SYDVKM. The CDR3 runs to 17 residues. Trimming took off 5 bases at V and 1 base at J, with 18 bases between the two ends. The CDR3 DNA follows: TGTGCCAGCAGTGATCCCGGACGGACGGCGAGCAATCAGCCCCAGCATTTT. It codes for CASSDPGRTASNQPQHF.

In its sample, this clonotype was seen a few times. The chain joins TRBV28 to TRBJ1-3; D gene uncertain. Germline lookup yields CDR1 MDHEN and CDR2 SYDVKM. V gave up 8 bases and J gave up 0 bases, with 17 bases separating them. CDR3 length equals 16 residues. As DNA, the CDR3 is TGTGCCAGCGTGGGCAGCCCTATTTTCTCTGGAAACACCATATATTTT. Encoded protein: CASVGSPIFSGNTIYF.